This T cell receptor (beta chain) appears in the sequencing data of a study of post-analysis software for immune sequencing data. Study findings and constraints: Multiple sclerosis patients had significantly lower normalized Chao1 diversity than controls. Samples made in the same batch grouped tightly together by F measure.

Worth noting for this clonotype: What it binds is unknown.

Included in the TCR beta cDNA libraries were unique molecular identifiers. Each sample of 1 to 10 million input T cells yielded about 500,000 cDNA molecules, so each molecule approximated one T cell. TCRdb reprocessed the PCR reads via MiXCR and lists one record per CDR3 protein. The profile shows 740,000 or so distinct CDR3 sequences, roughly 58% of them singletons. The sequencing input was blood. This clonotype was sampled from a girl aged 10-17 years with multiple sclerosis.

CDR3 amino acids: CASSTRLAGVGDTQYF. CDR3 sequence (DNA): TGTGCCAGCAGCACCAGACTAGCGGGAGTGGGAGATACGCAGTATTTT. The chain couples TRBV7-6 to TRBJ2-3; 12 bases are a match to TRBD2. CDR1 and CDR2 from the germline V gene are SGHVS and FNYEAQ. The ends lost 5 bases at V and 5 bases at J; junction bases unmatched: 8. CDR3 length: 16 amino acids. Full variable domain (outside the CDR3, taken from reference TRBV7-6 and TRBJ2-3): GAGVSQSPRYKVTKRGQDVALRCDPISGHVSLYWYRQALGQGPEFLTYFNYEAQQDKSGLPNDRFSAERPEGSISTLTIQRTEQRDSAMYRCASSTRLAGVGDTQYFGPGTRLTVL.